A selection of T cell receptor beta chains follows, all from one sample in a study of blood T cells in healthy people across ages. MiXCR was run by TCRdb on the 5' RACE reads, yielding one entry per CDR3 protein. Here the sample spans roughly 1,500,000 distinct CDR3 sequences, approximately 32% being singletons. The sample comprised blood. The receptors were gathered from a woman aged 30 to 39 in good health. Both conserved end residues are part of each CDR3. A D gene is named only where the DNA matches it firmly. Size values are once, few and many counts, or a class for expanded clones, and some rows have none.

d_call	v_call	j_call	clone_size	cdr3_nt	cdr3_aa
-	TRBV20-1	TRBJ1-2	-	TGCAGCCCTAATAGAGGGAGTCATGGCTACACCTTC	CSPNRGSHGYTF
TRBD1	TRBV15	TRBJ1-2	-	TGTGCCACCAGCCCTCAGACAGGGGGTGACTATGGCTACACCTTC	CATSPQTGGDYGYTF
-	TRBV28	TRBJ2-3	few	TGTGCCAGCAGTTTCCGGGCGGTAGGAGATACGCAGTATTTT	CASSFRAVGDTQYF
TRBD1	TRBV5-1	TRBJ1-2	-	TGCACCAGCAGCCCGGGACAGGTCCTCAATGGCTACACCTTC	CTSSPGQVLNGYTF
-	TRBV3-1	TRBJ2-7	-	TGTGCCAGCAGCCAACCCCTGGCGGGATCTACCAACGAGCAGTACTTC	CASSQPLAGSTNEQYF
-	TRBV20-1	TRBJ1-4	-	TGCAGTGCTCCCCATACACAGGGCATTACCCTACATGAAAAACTGTTTTTT	CSAPHTQGITLHEKLFF
-	TRBV20-1	TRBJ1-5	-	TGCAGTGCAAATGGGGCAGGGAGCAACAATCAGCCCCAGCATTTT	CSANGAGSNNQPQHF
TRBD2	TRBV7-9	TRBJ2-7	many	TGTGCCAGCAGCCCGGGGACTAGCCTCGTTATCTCCTACGAGCAGTACTTC	CASSPGTSLVISYEQYF
-	TRBV9	TRBJ2-1	-	TGTGCCAGCAGCGTAGAGGGTCACAATGAGCAGTTCTTC	CASSVEGHNEQFF
-	TRBV29-1	TRBJ2-1	-	TGCAGCGTTGGGGGGGTGGCAGGTCGGCACAATGAGCAGTTCTTC	CSVGGVAGRHNEQFF
TRBD2	TRBV27	TRBJ2-1	-	TGTGCCAGCAGTTCCCCAGCGGGAGGGGTAGATGAGCAGTTCTTC	CASSSPAGGVDEQFF
-	TRBV18	TRBJ1-2	few	TGTGCCAGCTCACGGACGGATTCTAACTATGGCTACACCTTC	CASSRTDSNYGYTF
-	TRBV20-1	TRBJ2-5	-	TGCAGTGCTAGACCGGGACACCGAGAGACCCAGTACTTC	CSARPGHRETQYF
-	TRBV20-1	TRBJ1-6	few	TGCAGTGCCCATTATAATTCACCCCTCCACTTT	CSAHYNSPLHF
TRBD1	TRBV28	TRBJ2-4	few	TGTGCCAGCAGTGCTATGGACGGACAGGTTGGGGTGGTTCAGTACTTC	CASSAMDGQVGVVQYF
TRBD2	TRBV10-3	TRBJ2-3	few	TGTGCCTCACGCCCCAGCGGGAGGACCCGCACAGATACGCAGTATTTT	CASRPSGRTRTDTQYF
TRBD2	TRBV5-6	TRBJ2-5	many	TGTGCCAGCAGCCTGGGCCTCGGGGGGCAAGAGACCCAGTACTTC	CASSLGLGGQETQYF
TRBD2	TRBV7-2	TRBJ2-1	-	TGTGCCAGCAGCTTAGAGGGAACTAGCGGGGGGCTAGATGAGCAGTTCTTC	CASSLEGTSGGLDEQFF
TRBD1	TRBV6-2/TRBV6-3	TRBJ1-2	-	TGTGCCACCAAGGACAGGGGGAACTATGGCTACACCTTC	CATKDRGNYGYTF
-	TRBV3-1	TRBJ2-3	-	TGTGCCAGCAGACCGACTTACGCAGATACGCAGTATTTT	CASRPTYADTQYF
-	TRBV3-1	TRBJ2-3	many	TGTGCCAGCAGCTCTACTAAGCAGACCCGGCAGTATTTT	CASSSTKQTRQYF
TRBD1	TRBV20-1	TRBJ2-2	once	TGCAGTGCAAAACAGGGGACCACCGGGGAGCTGTTTTTT	CSAKQGTTGELFF
-	TRBV7-3	TRBJ2-5	few	TGTGCCAGCAGCGTTAAGAGGGGAGAGACCCAGTACTTC	CASSVKRGETQYF
TRBD1	TRBV4-2	TRBJ1-3	once	TGTGCCAGCAGGGGGGACAGAGACGGAAACACCATATATTTT	CASRGDRDGNTIYF
TRBD1	TRBV27	TRBJ2-1	few	TGTGCCAGCAGGACAGGGGGCTACAATGAGCAGTTCTTC	CASRTGGYNEQFF